This entry features one TCR beta chain sequence. Its target is not known. Caucasian adults residing in Nashville, Tennessee made up all the donors. In unsorted samples, genomic DNA was obtained using approximately 81 million PBMCs. Authors' analysis steps: ImmunoSEQ sequences covered only the junction and lacked quality scores; filtering therefore differed. Repertoires were generated with immunoSEQ multiplex PCR, while TCRdb's copy carries only in-frame clones and drops some. That table gives V, J and clone size, and the DNA gave D and trimming. Of about 470,000 clones in the sample, 70% to 80% were seen once. The data derive from a study of shared clonotypes between healthy human individuals. General observations from the study: Tissues were not sampled, only blood, and their repertoires likely differ.

With V trimmed by 5 bases and J by 5 bases, 9 bases remained unmatched. The CDR3 runs 15 residues. Germline V lookup: CDR1 SEHNR, CDR2 FQNEAQ (reference sequence). The rearrangement joins TRBV7-9 to TRBJ2-1; 7 positions agree with TRBD2. What was sequenced was PBMCs. The TCR comes from a woman aged 35 to 49 in good health. Some clones in this sample may be carry-over from other donors' samples. As DNA, the CDR3 is TGTGCCAGCAGCCGCGGGGAGGGCCCTCACAATGAGCAGTTCTTC. Protein sequence: CASSRGEGPHNEQFF. Complete variable domain (other parts from reference TRBV7-9 and TRBJ2-1): DTGVSQNPRHKITKRGQNVTFRCDPISEHNRLYWYRQTLGQGPEFLTYFQNEAQLEKSRLLSDRFSAERPKGSFSTLEIQRTEQGDSAMYLCASSRGEGPHNEQFFGPGTRLTVL.